This T cell receptor (beta chain) was captured in a study of response to subunit inactivated influenza vaccine. Study-level findings and limits: Each seasonal influenza vaccination, the authors suggested, recruits few new T cells.

About this clonotype itself: The antigen is not known.

TCRdb reanalysed the RT-PCR reads using MiXCR and keeps one entry per CDR3 protein. The sample lists about 650,000 distinct CDR3 sequences, 13% to 15% occurring once. This TCR was sampled from a man aged 50 to 59 who received an inactivated influenza vaccine. Sequencing used PBMCs from blood, obtained about 14 days before vaccination.

Here the CDR3 reads CASSLEPAGVLLEQYF. CDR3 nucleotides: TGTGCCAGCAGCTTGGAGCCCGCAGGGGTCCTATTGGAGCAGTACTTC. The rearrangement uses TRBV5-4 and TRBJ2-7, with D possibly matching TRBD1 (6 bases). Per germline, CDR1 SGHNT and CDR2 YYREEE (reference sequence). V was clipped by 0 bases and J by 7 bases, with 20 bases between them. The CDR3 is made up of 16 amino acids. The complete variable domain, with remaining parts taken from reference TRBV5-4 and TRBJ2-7, reads ETGVTQSPTHLIKTRGQQVTLRCSSQSGHNTVSWYQQALGQGPQFIFQYYREEENGRGNFPPRFSGLQFPNYSSELNVNALELDDSALYLCASSLEPAGVLLEQYFGPGTRLTVT.